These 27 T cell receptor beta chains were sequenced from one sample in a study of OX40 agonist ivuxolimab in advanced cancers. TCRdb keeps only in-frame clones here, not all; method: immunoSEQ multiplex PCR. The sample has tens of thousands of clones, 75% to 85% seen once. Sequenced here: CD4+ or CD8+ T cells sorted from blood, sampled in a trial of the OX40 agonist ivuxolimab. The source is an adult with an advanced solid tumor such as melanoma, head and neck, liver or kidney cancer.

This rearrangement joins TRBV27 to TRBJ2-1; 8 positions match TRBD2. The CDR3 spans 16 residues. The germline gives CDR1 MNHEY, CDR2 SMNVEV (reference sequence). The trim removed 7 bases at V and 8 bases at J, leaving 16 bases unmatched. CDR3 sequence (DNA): TGTGCCAGCATTCAGAGCGGGAGTGAGCGGGCGGATGAGCAGTTCTTC. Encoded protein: CASIQSGSERADEQFF.

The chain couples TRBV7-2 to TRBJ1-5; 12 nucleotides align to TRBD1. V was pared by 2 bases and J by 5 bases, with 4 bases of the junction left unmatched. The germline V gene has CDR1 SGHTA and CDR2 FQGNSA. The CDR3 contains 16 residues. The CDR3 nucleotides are TGTGCCAGCAGCTTATCTGGGACAGGGGGCCATCAGCCCCAGCATTTT. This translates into CASSLSGTGGHQPQHF.

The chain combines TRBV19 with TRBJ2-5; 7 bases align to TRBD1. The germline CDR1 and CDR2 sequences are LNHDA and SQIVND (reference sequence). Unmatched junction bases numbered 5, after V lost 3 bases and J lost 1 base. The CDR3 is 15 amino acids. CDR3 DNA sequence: TGTGCCAGTAGTATTCGGACAGGCGTCCAAGAGACCCAGTACTTC. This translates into CASSIRTGVQETQYF.

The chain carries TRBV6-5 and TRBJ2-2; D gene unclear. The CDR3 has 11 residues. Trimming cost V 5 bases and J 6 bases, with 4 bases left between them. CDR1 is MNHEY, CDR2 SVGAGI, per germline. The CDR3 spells CASSHSGELFF. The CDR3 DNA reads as TGTGCCAGCAGTCATTCCGGGGAGCTGTTTTTT.

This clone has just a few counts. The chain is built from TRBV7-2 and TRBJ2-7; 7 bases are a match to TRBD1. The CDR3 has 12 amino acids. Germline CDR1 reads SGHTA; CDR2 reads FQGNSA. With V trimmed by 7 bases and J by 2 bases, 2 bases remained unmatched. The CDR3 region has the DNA TGTGCCAGCACCGGGACAGCCTACGAGCAGTACTTC. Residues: CASTGTAYEQYF. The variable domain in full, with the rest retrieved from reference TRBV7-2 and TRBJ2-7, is GAGVSQSPSNKVTEKGKDVELRCDPISGHTALYWYRQSLGQGLEFLIYFQGNSAPDKSGLPSDRFSAERTGGSVSTLTIQRTQQEDSAVYLCASTGTAYEQYFGPGTRLTVT.

The DNA for the CDR3 is TGTGCCAGCTCACCGGACAGGGTAGGCACAGATACGCAGTATTTT. Protein product: CASSPDRVGTDTQYF. The chain combines TRBV18 with TRBJ2-3; 8 nucleotides match TRBD1. Trimming took 3 bases from V and 1 from J; bases not matched to a gene: 3. The CDR3 covers 15 residues. CDR1 is KGHSH, CDR2 LQKENI, per germline.

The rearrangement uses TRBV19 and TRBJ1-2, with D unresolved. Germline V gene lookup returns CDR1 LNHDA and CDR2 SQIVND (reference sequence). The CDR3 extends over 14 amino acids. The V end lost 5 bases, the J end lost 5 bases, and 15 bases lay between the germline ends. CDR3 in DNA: TGTGCCAGTAGTCCGAGGACTGGGCAATATGGCTACACCTTC. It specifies CASSPRTGQYGYTF.

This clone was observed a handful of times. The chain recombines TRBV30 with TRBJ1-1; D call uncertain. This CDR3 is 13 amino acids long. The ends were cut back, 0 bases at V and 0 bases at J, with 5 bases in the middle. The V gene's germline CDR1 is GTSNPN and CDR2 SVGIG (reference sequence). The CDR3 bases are TGTGCCTGGAGTGTTCGGATGAACACTGAAGCTTTCTTT. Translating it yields CAWSVRMNTEAFF.

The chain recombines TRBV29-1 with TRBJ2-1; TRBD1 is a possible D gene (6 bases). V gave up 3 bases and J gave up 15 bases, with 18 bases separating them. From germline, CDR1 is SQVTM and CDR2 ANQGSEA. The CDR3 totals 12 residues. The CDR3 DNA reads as TGCAGCGTTGATTGGGGCCCCTGGGGGCGGTTCTTC. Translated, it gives CSVDWGPWGRFF.

This chain's CDR3 is CASSSTPNEQFF. CDR3 nucleotides: TGTGCCAGCAGCTCTACTCCCAATGAGCAGTTCTTC. The chain employs TRBV11-3 and TRBJ2-1; D not resolved. Trimming cost V 4 bases and J 6 bases, with 7 bases left between them. Per the germline V gene, CDR1 is SGHNT and CDR2 is YENEEA. The CDR3 runs to 12 residues.

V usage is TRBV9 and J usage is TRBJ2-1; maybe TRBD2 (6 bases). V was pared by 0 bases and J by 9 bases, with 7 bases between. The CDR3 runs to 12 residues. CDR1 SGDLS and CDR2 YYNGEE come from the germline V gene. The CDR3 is CASSVVGGEQFF. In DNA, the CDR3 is TGTGCCAGCAGCGTAGTCGGGGGTGAGCAGTTCTTC.

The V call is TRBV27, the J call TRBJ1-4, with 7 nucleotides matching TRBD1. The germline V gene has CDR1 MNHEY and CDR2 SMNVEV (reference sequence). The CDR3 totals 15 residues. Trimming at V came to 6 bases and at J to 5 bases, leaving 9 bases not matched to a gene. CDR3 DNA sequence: TGTGCCAGCAGGATGGCCGGGACAGTCAATGAAAAACTGTTTTTT. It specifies CASRMAGTVNEKLFF.

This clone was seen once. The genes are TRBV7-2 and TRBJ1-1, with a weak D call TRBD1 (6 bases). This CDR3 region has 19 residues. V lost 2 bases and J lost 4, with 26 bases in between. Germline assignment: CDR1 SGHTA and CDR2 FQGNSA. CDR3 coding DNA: TGTGCCAGCAGCTTAAAACGATCAGGGGTCGTTGCTGGGAGCACTGAAGCTTTCTTT. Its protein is CASSLKRSGVVAGSTEAFF.

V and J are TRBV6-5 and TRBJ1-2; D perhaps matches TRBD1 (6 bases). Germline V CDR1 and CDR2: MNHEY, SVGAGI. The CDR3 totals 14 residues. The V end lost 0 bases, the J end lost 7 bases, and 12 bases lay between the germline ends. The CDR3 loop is CASSYSGGTGGYTF. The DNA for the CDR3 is TGTGCCAGCAGTTACTCAGGGGGGACGGGTGGCTACACCTTC.

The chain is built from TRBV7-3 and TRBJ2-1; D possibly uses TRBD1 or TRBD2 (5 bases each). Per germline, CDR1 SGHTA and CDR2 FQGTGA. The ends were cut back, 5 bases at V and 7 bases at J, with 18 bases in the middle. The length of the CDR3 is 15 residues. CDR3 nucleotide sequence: TGTGCCAGCAGCAACCGGGACCTTCAAGGTAATGAGCAGTTCTTC. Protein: CASSNRDLQGNEQFF.

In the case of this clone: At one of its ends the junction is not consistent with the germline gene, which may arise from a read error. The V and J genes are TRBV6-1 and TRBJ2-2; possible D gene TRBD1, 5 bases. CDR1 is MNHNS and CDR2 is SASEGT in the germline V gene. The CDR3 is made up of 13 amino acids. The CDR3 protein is CASSDRAATTPLF. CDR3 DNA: TGTGCCAGCAGTGACAGGGCGGCCACTACACCCCTTTTT.

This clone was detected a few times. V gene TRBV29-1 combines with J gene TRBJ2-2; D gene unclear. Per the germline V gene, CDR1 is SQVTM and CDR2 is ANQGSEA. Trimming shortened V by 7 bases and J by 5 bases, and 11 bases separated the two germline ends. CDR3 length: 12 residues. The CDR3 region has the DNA TGCAGCGCCTGGACCGATACCGGGGAGCTGTTTTTT. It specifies CSAWTDTGELFF.

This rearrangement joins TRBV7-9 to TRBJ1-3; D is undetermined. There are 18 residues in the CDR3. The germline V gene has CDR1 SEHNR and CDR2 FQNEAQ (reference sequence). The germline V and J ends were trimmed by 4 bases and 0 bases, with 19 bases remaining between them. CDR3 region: CASSSSGRRSLSGNTIYF. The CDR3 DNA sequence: TGTGCCAGCAGCTCCTCGGGCCGACGAAGCCTCTCTGGAAACACCATATATTTT. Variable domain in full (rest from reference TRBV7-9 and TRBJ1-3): DTGVSQNPRHKITKRGQNVTFRCDPISEHNRLYWYRQTLGQGPEFLTYFQNEAQLEKSRLLSDRFSAERPKGSFSTLEIQRTEQGDSAMYLCASSSSGRRSLSGNTIYFGEGSWLTVV.

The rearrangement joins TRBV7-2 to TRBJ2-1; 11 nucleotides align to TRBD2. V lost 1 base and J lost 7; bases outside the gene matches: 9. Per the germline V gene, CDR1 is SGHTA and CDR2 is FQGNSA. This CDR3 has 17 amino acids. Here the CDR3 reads CASSLGTPSGRPNEQFF. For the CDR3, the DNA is TGTGCCAGCAGCTTAGGTACTCCTAGCGGGAGGCCTAATGAGCAGTTCTTC.

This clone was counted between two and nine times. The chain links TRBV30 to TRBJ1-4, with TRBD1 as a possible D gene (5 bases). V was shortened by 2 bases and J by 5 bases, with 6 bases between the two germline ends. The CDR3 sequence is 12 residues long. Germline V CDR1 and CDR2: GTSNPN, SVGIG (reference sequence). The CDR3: CAWSRGNEKLFF. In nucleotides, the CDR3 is TGTGCCTGGAGTCGGGGGAATGAAAAACTGTTTTTT.

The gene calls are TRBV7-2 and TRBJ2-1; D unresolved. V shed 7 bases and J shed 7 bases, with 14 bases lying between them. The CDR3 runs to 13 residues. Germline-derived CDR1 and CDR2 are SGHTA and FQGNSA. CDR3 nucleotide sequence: TGTGCCAGCACTAGTCCCCTTGGGAATGAGCAGTTCTTC. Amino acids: CASTSPLGNEQFF. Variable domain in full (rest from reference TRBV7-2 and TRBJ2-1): GAGVSQSPSNKVTEKGKDVELRCDPISGHTALYWYRQSLGQGLEFLIYFQGNSAPDKSGLPSDRFSAERTGGSVSTLTIQRTQQEDSAVYLCASTSPLGNEQFFGPGTRLTVL.

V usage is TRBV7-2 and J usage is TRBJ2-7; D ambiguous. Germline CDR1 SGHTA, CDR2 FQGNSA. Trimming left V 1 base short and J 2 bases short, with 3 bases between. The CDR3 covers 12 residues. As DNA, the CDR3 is TGTGCCAGCAGCTTAGTCGCCTACGAGCAGTACTTC. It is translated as CASSLVAYEQYF.

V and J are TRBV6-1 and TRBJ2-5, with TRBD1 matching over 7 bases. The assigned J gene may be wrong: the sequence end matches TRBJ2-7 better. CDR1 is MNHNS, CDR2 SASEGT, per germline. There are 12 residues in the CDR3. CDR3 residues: CASGGQTYEQYF. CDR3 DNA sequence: TGTGCCAGCGGGGGACAGACCTACGAGCAGTACTTC.

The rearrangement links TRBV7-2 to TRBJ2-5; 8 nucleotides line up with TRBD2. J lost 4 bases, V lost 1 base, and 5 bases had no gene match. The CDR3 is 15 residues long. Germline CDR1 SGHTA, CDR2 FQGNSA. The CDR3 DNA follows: TGTGCCAGCAGCTTAGGCGGGGGGATTGGAGAGACCCAGTACTTC. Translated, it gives CASSLGGGIGETQYF.

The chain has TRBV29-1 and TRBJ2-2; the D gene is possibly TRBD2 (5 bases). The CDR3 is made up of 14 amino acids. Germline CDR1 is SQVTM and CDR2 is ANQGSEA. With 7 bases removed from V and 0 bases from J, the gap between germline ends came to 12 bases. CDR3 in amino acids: CSGWAGSNTGELFF. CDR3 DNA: TGCAGCGGATGGGCGGGTTCGAACACCGGGGAGCTGTTTTTT.

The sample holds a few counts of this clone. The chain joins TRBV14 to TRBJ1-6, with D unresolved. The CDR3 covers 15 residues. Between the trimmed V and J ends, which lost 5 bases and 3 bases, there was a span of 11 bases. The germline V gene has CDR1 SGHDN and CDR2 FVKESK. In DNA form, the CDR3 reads TGTGCCAGCAGCGGGCCGGGAAACTATAATTCACCCCTCCACTTT. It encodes CASSGPGNYNSPLHF.

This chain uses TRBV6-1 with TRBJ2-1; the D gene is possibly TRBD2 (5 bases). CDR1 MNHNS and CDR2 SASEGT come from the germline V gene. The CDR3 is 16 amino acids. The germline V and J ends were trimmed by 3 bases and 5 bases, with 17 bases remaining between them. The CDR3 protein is CASSEYTARVHNEQFF. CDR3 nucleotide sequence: TGTGCCAGCAGTGAGTATACGGCGAGGGTACACAATGAGCAGTTCTTC.